The next 10 T cell receptor beta chains were all read from a single sample in a study of blood T cell repertoires in COVID-19. Clones were read by immunoSEQ multiplex PCR, and TCRdb kept only the in-frame ones, dropping some. The sample shows about 90,000 clones, around 94% of them seen only once. Sample: peripheral blood. The receptors come from a woman in her sixties with active COVID-19.

The V gene is TRBV24-1, the J gene TRBJ1-2; 7 bases align to TRBD1. With 5 bases clipped from V and 5 bases from J, the junction kept 4 bases outside the gene matches. Looked up from germline, CDR1 is KGHDR and CDR2 is SFDVKD. The CDR3 is 13 amino acids. This CDR3 reads CATSAGGSYGYTF. The CDR3, as DNA: TGTGCCACCAGTGCAGGGGGGAGTTATGGCTACACCTTC.

The chain joins TRBV28 to TRBJ2-5; 8 bases are a match to TRBD2. Trimming cost V 2 bases and J 6 bases; bases outside gene matches: 2. Germline CDR1 MDHEN, CDR2 SYDVKM. The CDR3 totals 13 residues. The CDR3 is CASSLGGGKTQYF. CDR3 nucleotides: TGTGCCAGCAGTTTAGGCGGGGGGAAGACCCAGTACTTC.

This chain joins TRBV9 and TRBJ2-7; D not certain. The CDR3 extends over 13 amino acids. CDR1 SGDLS and CDR2 YYNGEE come from the germline V gene. V was pared by 0 bases and J by 3 bases, with 7 bases between. This CDR3 reads CASSVDGDYEQYF. CDR3 DNA: TGTGCCAGCAGCGTAGACGGAGACTACGAGCAGTACTTC. The full variable domain, with the rest looked up from reference TRBV9 and TRBJ2-7, is DSGVTQTPKHLITATGQRVTLRCSPRSGDLSVYWYQQSLDQGLQFLIQYYNGEERAKGNILERFSAQQFPDLHSELNLSSLELGDSALYFCASSVDGDYEQYFGPGTRLTVT.

The gene calls are TRBV11-2 and TRBJ1-2, with D possibly being TRBD1 (6 bases). The CDR3 is 12 residues long. CDR1 is SGHAT, CDR2 FQNNGV, per germline. V was cut by 4 bases and J by 6 bases, with 9 bases left in between. DNA for the CDR3: TGTGCCAGCAGCTCCAACAGGGATGGCTACACCTTC. It specifies CASSSNRDGYTF.

The chain links TRBV7-2 to TRBJ2-3; the D gene is possibly TRBD1 (6 bases). V was trimmed by 8 bases and J by 4 bases, leaving 19 bases between them. Germline CDR1 SGHTA, CDR2 FQGNSA. CDR3 length: 15 amino acids. The chain's CDR3 is CASRQAGQPSDTQYF. The CDR3 nucleotides are TGTGCCAGCCGCCAGGCCGGACAGCCGTCAGATACGCAGTATTTT. The variable domain in full, completed from reference TRBV7-2 and TRBJ2-3, reads GAGVSQSPSNKVTEKGKDVELRCDPISGHTALYWYRQSLGQGLEFLIYFQGNSAPDKSGLPSDRFSAERTGGSVSTLTIQRTQQEDSAVYLCASRQAGQPSDTQYFGPGTRLTVL.

CDR3 region: CASSQVLRQDSNQPQHF. Written as DNA, the CDR3 is TGTGCCAGCAGCCAAGTTCTGAGACAGGATAGCAATCAGCCCCAGCATTTT. This sequence joins TRBV3-1 (or the pseudogene TRBV3-2) and TRBJ1-5; the D gene is possibly TRBD1 (6 bases). This CDR3 spans 17 amino acids. The germline CDR1 and CDR2 sequences are LGHDT and YNNKEL (reference sequence). The V and J ends lost 1 base and 0 bases respectively, with 13 bases between them.

The genes are TRBV7-2 and TRBJ1-2; D is perhaps TRBD1 (5 bases). This CDR3 spans 11 amino acids. Germline V CDR1 and CDR2: SGHTA, FQGNSA. V was cut by 8 bases and J by 5 bases, with 9 bases left in between. The CDR3, as DNA: TGTGCCAGCCGGGGGGGTTATGGCTACACCTTC. Amino acid sequence: CASRGGYGYTF. Based on the CDR3 plus reference TRBV7-2 and TRBJ1-2, the full variable domain is GAGVSQSPSNKVTEKGKDVELRCDPISGHTALYWYRQSLGQGLEFLIYFQGNSAPDKSGLPSDRFSAERTGGSVSTLTIQRTQQEDSAVYLCASRGGYGYTFGSGTRLTVV.

This clone occurred once. This chain links TRBV7-2 with TRBJ1-2; 9 nucleotides match TRBD1. The CDR3 is 14 residues long. The junction had 7 bases not matched to a gene; V was cut back by 3 bases and J by 8 bases. Per the germline V gene, CDR1 is SGHTA and CDR2 is FQGNSA. The CDR3 reads CASSLGQGERGYTF. The CDR3 DNA follows: TGTGCCAGCAGCTTGGGACAGGGAGAACGGGGCTACACCTTC.

This chain uses TRBV2 with TRBJ2-1; 9 bases match TRBD2. Trimming cost V 10 bases and J 1 base; bases outside gene matches: 11. In germline, CDR1 is SNHLY, CDR2 FYNNEI. The CDR3 is 16 amino acids. The CDR3 spells CATRIDSGGSYNEQFF. The CDR3, as DNA: TGTGCCACCAGGATCGATAGCGGGGGATCCTACAATGAGCAGTTCTTC. The entire variable domain, with the rest obtained from reference TRBV2 and TRBJ2-1, is as follows: EPEVTQTPSHQVTQMGQEVILRCVPISNHLYFYWYRQILGQKVEFLVSFYNNEISEKSEIFDDQFSVERPDGSNFTLKIRSTKLEDSAMYFCATRIDSGGSYNEQFFGPGTRLTVL.

The rearrangement links TRBV19 to TRBJ2-3, with D tentatively TRBD2 (6 bases). Germline V gene sequence: CDR1 LNHDA, CDR2 SQIVND (reference sequence). CDR3 length: 14 residues. V gave up 5 bases and J gave up 6 bases, with 15 bases separating them. The CDR3 here is CASSYTPGRDTQYF. The CDR3 DNA reads TGTGCCAGTAGTTATACTCCAGGGAGGGATACGCAGTATTTT.